These 13 T cell receptor beta chains were all obtained from the same sample, sequenced in a study of T cell responses to AZD1222 COVID-19 vaccine. Generated by immunoSEQ multiplex PCR, the TCRdb table keeps only in-frame clones and is missing some. The repertoire consists of roughly 100,000 clones, with around 90% occurring once and the leading ten covering over 2%. Source: peripheral blood, taken 28 days after the second AZD1222 dose. The receptors derive from an adult who received the AZD1222 COVID-19 vaccine.

The chain carries TRBV4-1 and TRBJ2-1; no clear D gene. The ends were cut back, 1 base at V and 7 bases at J, with 8 bases in the middle. This CDR3 is built from 13 residues. Germline CDR1 is MGHRA and CDR2 is YSYEKL. Here the CDR3 DNA reads TGCGCCAGCAGCCAAGGGCCGTTTAATGAGCAGTTCTTC. The encoded protein is CASSQGPFNEQFF.

This rearrangement joins TRBV9 to TRBJ2-1; 7 bases agree with TRBD2. CDR1 and CDR2 (germline): SGDLS, YYNGEE. This CDR3 is 14 amino acids long. J was trimmed by 6 bases and V by 0 bases; bases with no gene match: 3. DNA of the CDR3: TGTGCCAGCAGCGTAGGCGGGAGTCGCAATGAGCAGTTCTTC. Translated: CASSVGGSRNEQFF.

This clone was recorded only once. This chain links TRBV29-1 with TRBJ1-2; D is unclear. CDR1 and CDR2 (germline): SQVTM, ANQGSEA. The CDR3 length is 14 residues. With 7 bases removed from V and 1 base from J, the gap between germline ends came to 16 bases. CDR3 coding DNA: TGCAGCGCTCTTGGCATGGGCTTTAACTATGGCTACACCTTC. Amino acids: CSALGMGFNYGYTF.

This rearrangement joins TRBV28 to TRBJ1-1; 7 nucleotides match TRBD1. The J segment lost 4 bases and the V segment lost 3 bases, leaving 8 bases of the junction unmatched. Germline CDR1 is MDHEN and CDR2 is SYDVKM. The CDR3 has 15 residues. The CDR3 coding sequence is TGTGCCAGCAGTTTCGTTCGGCAGGGGGGCACTGAAGCTTTCTTT. It yields the protein CASSFVRQGGTEAFF.

This sequence joins TRBV3-1 (or the pseudogene TRBV3-2) and TRBJ1-4, with 7 bases that match TRBD1. The CDR3 is made up of 16 amino acids. Losses at the gene ends were 1 base for V and 5 bases for J; bases not matched to a gene: 7. CDR1 and CDR2 from the germline V gene are LGHDT and YNNKEL (reference sequence). CDR3 coding DNA: TGTGCCAGCAGCCAAGGATGGGACAGCTTAAATGAAAAACTGTTTTTT. Its translation is CASSQGWDSLNEKLFF.

In this sample, this clone turned up a few times. This rearrangement joins TRBV7-2 to TRBJ1-1, with TRBD1 identical over 7 bases. V was pared by 1 base and J by 5 bases, with 4 bases of the junction left unmatched. Germline lookup yields CDR1 SGHTA and CDR2 FQGNSA. The CDR3 totals 14 residues. Here the CDR3 reads CASSLEGAGTEAFF. The CDR3 DNA reads TGTGCCAGCAGCTTAGAGGGGGCGGGTACTGAAGCTTTCTTT.

V and J are TRBV2 and TRBJ1-5; D gene unclear. Germline loops: CDR1 SNHLY, CDR2 FYNNEI. There are 15 residues in the CDR3. With 10 bases removed from V and 2 bases from J, the gap between germline ends came to 18 bases. CDR3 protein: CAIRHIPVGNQPQHF. In DNA, the CDR3 is TGTGCCATCAGACACATCCCGGTGGGCAATCAGCCCCAGCATTTT.

The genes are TRBV6-4 and TRBJ2-2; possibly TRBD1 for D (5 bases). The CDR3 covers 14 residues. Germline V gives CDR1 MRHNA, CDR2 SNTAGT. V gave up 2 bases and J gave up 5 bases, with 9 bases separating them. CDR3 amino acids: CASSDKGETGELFF. CDR3 coding DNA: TGTGCCAGCAGTGACAAAGGGGAAACCGGGGAGCTGTTTTTT.

The CDR3 DNA reads as TGTGCCAGCCGAACAGGGGGGCCCACCGGGGAGCTGTTTTTT. It codes for CASRTGGPTGELFF. The V and J genes are TRBV18 and TRBJ2-2; 8 nucleotides agree with TRBD1. The J segment lost 4 bases and the V segment lost 8 bases, leaving 6 bases of the junction unmatched. The CDR3 extends over 14 amino acids. Per the germline V gene, CDR1 is KGHSH and CDR2 is LQKENI.

The J gene is TRBJ2-1, the V gene TRBV28, with 9 bases matching TRBD1. V gave up 4 bases and J gave up 6 bases; unmatched junction bases: 7. CDR3 size: 15 residues. Germline CDR1 MDHEN, CDR2 SYDVKM. CDR3 nucleotides: TGTGCCAGCAGTTCTGGACAGGGGATGGGCAATGAGCAGTTCTTC. Protein product: CASSSGQGMGNEQFF. Variable domain in full (rest from reference TRBV28 and TRBJ2-1): DVKVTQSSRYLVKRTGEKVFLECVQDMDHENMFWYRQDPGLGLRLIYFSYDVKMKEKGDIPEGYSVSREKKERFSLILESASTNQTSMYLCASSSGQGMGNEQFFGPGTRLTVL.

V and J are TRBV6-6 and TRBJ1-2; 11 bases map to TRBD1. Germline trimming cut 4 bases from V and 7 bases from J; bases unmatched to any gene: 8. This CDR3 comprises 15 residues. Germline V gene data show CDR1 as MNHNY and CDR2 as SVGAGI (reference sequence). CDR3 protein: CASSLPTGQGAGYTF. CDR3 nucleotides: TGTGCCAGCAGTTTGCCAACTGGACAGGGGGCTGGCTACACCTTC.

The chain links TRBV6-1 to TRBJ2-7; the D gene could be TRBD1 or TRBD2 (5 bases each). CDR3 length equals 14 residues. Trimming shortened V by 0 bases and J by 3 bases, and 9 bases separated the two germline ends. From germline, CDR1 is MNHNS and CDR2 SASEGT. CDR3 DNA sequence: TGTGCCAGCAGTGAAGCGAGGGACGGCTACGAGCAGTACTTC. It specifies CASSEARDGYEQYF.

This clone turned up a few times. The CDR3 here is CASSPAPLYEQYF. CDR3 nucleotides: TGTGCCAGCAGCCCCGCCCCTCTCTACGAGCAGTACTTC. This chain links TRBV3-1 (or the pseudogene TRBV3-2) with TRBJ2-7; no firm D call. V lost 4 bases and J 3 bases, leaving 10 bases between the germline ends. CDR1 LGHDT and CDR2 YNNKEL come from the germline V gene (reference sequence). The CDR3 spans 13 residues.